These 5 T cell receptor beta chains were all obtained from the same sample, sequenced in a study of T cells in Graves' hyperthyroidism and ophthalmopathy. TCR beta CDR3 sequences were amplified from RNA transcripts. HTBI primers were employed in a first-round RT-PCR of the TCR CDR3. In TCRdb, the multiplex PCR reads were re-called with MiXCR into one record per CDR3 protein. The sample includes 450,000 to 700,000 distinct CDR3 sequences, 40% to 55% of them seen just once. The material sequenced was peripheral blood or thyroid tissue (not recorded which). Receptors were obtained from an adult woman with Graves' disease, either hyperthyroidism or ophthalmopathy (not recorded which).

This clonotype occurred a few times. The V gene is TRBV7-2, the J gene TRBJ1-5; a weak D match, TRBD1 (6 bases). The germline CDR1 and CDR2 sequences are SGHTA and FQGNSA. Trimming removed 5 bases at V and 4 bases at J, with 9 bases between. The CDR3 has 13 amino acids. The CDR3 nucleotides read TGTGCCAGCAGCCGACAGGTGAATCAGCCCCAGCATTTT. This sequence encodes CASSRQVNQPQHF.

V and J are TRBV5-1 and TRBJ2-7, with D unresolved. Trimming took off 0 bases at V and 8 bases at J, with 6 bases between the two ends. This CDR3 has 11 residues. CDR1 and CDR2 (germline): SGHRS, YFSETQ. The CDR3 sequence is CASSLDYKQYF. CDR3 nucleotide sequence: TGCGCCAGCAGCTTGGATTACAAGCAGTACTTC.

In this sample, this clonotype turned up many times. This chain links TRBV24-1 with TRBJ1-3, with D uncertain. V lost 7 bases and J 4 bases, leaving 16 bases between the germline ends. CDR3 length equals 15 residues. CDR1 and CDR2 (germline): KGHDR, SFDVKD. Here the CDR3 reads CATSLGTAEGNTIYF. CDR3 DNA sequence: TGTGCCACCAGCCTAGGCACGGCAGAAGGAAACACCATATATTTT.

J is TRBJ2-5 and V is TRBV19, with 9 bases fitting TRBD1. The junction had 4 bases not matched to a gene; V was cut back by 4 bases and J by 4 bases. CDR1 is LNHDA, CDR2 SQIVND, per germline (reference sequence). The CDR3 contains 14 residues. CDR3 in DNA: TGTGCCAGTAGTACGGACAGGGGCGCAGAGACCCAGTACTTC. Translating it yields CASSTDRGAETQYF.

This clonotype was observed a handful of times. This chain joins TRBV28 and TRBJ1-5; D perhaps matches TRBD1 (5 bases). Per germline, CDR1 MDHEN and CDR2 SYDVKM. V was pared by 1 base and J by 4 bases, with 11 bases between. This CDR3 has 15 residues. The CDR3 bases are TGTGCCAGCAGTTTATTGGACAACATAAATCAGCCCCAGCATTTT. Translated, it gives CASSLLDNINQPQHF. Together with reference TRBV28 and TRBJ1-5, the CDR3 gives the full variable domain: DVKVTQSSRYLVKRTGEKVFLECVQDMDHENMFWYRQDPGLGLRLIYFSYDVKMKEKGDIPEGYSVSREKKERFSLILESASTNQTSMYLCASSLLDNINQPQHFGDGTRLSIL.